The sequence of this T cell receptor beta chain was determined in a study of identical twins. V was clipped by 6 bases and J by 1 base, with 6 bases between them. The CDR3 covers 13 residues. Turning to this clonotype: The antigen remains undetermined. A read error may be the cause here, since a much bigger clone is one base away.

It was template switching that added a universal primer site, and there were unique molecular identifiers on the cDNA. TCRdb reprocessed the 5' RACE reads with MiXCR, giving one entry per CDR3 protein. The sample contains 500,000 or so distinct CDR3 sequences, approximately 14% of which appear only once. Study-level points and caveats: Conclusions were based on cross-sectional statistical analysis, without following the same donors.

These same data were also listed under a study on yellow fever vaccine responses in identical twins.

This receptor was taken from a woman between 18 and 30 years old in good health. The rearrangement links TRBV12-3 or TRBV12-4 to TRBJ2-2; D is unclear. The sequencing input was CD4+ T cells sorted from blood. The CDR3 coding sequence is TGTGCCAGCAGGTTGGAGAACACCGGGGAGCTGTTTTTT. Translating gives CASRLENTGELFF.